The next 30 T cell receptor beta chains were all read from a single sample in a study of T-cell memory formation after mild COVID-19. TCRdb analysed the 5' RACE reads with MiXCR anew, one entry per CDR3 protein. The top ten clones hold around 7.7% of a sample with about 600,000 distinct CDR3 sequences, about 22% of them seen once. Sequenced sample: PBMCs or a T cell subset sorted from them (not recorded which). These receptors were collected from an adult woman who had mild COVID-19 (a few samples of this study predate the infection). Cell type and time point are not known.

This clonotype was counted a few times. J is TRBJ2-7 and V is TRBV7-6; D possibly corresponds to TRBD2 (5 bases). The CDR3 sequence is 15 residues long. CDR1 and CDR2 (germline): SGHVS, FNYEAQ. V was shortened by 1 base and J by 6 bases, with 16 bases between the two germline ends. CDR3 region: CASSLVGGPGGEQYF. DNA for the CDR3: TGTGCCAGCAGCTTAGTAGGCGGGCCGGGCGGCGAGCAGTACTTC. Full variable domain (rest looked up from reference TRBV7-6 and TRBJ2-7): GAGVSQSPRYKVTKRGQDVALRCDPISGHVSLYWYRQALGQGPEFLTYFNYEAQQDKSGLPNDRFSAERPEGSISTLTIQRTEQRDSAMYRCASSLVGGPGGEQYFGPGTRLTVT.

This clonotype was counted a few times. The genes are TRBV24-1 and TRBJ2-1, with unresolved D. The CDR3 sequence is 13 residues long. Trimming removed 6 bases at V and 2 bases at J, with 7 bases between. The V gene's germline CDR1 is KGHDR and CDR2 SFDVKD. The CDR3 bases are TGTGCCACCAGTACTGGGACCTACAATGAGCAGTTCTTC. Encoded protein: CATSTGTYNEQFF.

The chain joins TRBV4-1 to TRBJ2-2; D gene unclear. Germline values: CDR1 MGHRA, CDR2 YSYEKL. The length of the CDR3 is 12 residues. Deletions cut 2 bases from V and 6 bases from J, with 4 bases between. The CDR3 nucleotides read TGCGCCAGCAGCCAACTTTCCGGGGAGCTGTTTTTT. As protein: CASSQLSGELFF.

Only one count was recorded for this clonotype. The rearrangement uses TRBV4-1 and TRBJ1-4; no reliable D call. Germline CDR1 is MGHRA and CDR2 is YSYEKL. The V gene lost 0 bases and the J gene lost 5 bases, with 10 bases spanning the gap. This CDR3 is 15 amino acids long. CDR3 region: CASSQDRAANEKLFF. The CDR3 DNA follows: TGCGCCAGCAGCCAAGACCGGGCCGCCAATGAAAAACTGTTTTTT.

This clonotype was detected many times. V is TRBV20-1 and J is TRBJ2-7; the match to TRBD2 covers 12 bases. The CDR3 sequence is 16 residues long. Trimming removed 0 bases from V and 4 bases from J; junction bases left unmatched: 7. Germline V lookup: CDR1 DFQATT, CDR2 SNEGSKA (reference sequence). CDR3 sequence: CSARDPSGRAGYEQYF. CDR3 in DNA: TGCAGTGCTAGAGACCCTAGCGGGAGGGCCGGGTACGAGCAGTACTTC.

This clonotype appeared many times. Being one base from a much bigger clone, this may be a read error. The rearrangement links TRBV6-5 to TRBJ2-2; D remains ambiguous. Germline values: CDR1 MNHEY, CDR2 SVGAGI. The CDR3 has 12 residues. The V end was cut by 2 bases, the J end by 6 bases, with 4 bases between. The CDR3 DNA follows: TGTGCCAGCAGTTACGGTTCCGGGGAGCTGTTTTTT. It translates to CASSYGSGELFF.

The genes are TRBV12-3 or TRBV12-4 and TRBJ2-7; D might be TRBD1 (5 bases). Trimming shortened V by 2 bases and J by 3 bases, and 11 bases separated the two germline ends. The CDR3 is 14 amino acids. CDR3 amino acids: CASSLSQGIYEQYF. The CDR3 DNA sequence: TGTGCCAGCAGTTTATCTCAGGGTATCTACGAGCAGTACTTC.

The J gene is TRBJ2-3, the V gene TRBV13; maybe TRBD2 (6 bases). Germline CDR1 PRHDT, CDR2 FYEKMQ (reference sequence). The CDR3 has 15 amino acids. V was clipped by 5 bases and J by 3 bases, with 15 bases between them. CDR3 in DNA: TGTGCCAGCAGCCGGTGGTTTGGGGGGACAGATACGCAGTATTTT. Its protein is CASSRWFGGTDTQYF.

The chain combines TRBV7-9 with TRBJ2-7; D not resolved. This CDR3 has 12 amino acids. Trimming shortened V by 5 bases and J by 7 bases, and 12 bases separated the two germline ends. Germline assignment: CDR1 SEHNR and CDR2 FQNEAQ (reference sequence). The CDR3 reads CASSRSPWEQYF. For the CDR3, the DNA is TGTGCCAGCAGCCGAAGTCCTTGGGAGCAGTACTTC.

This clonotype was observed a few times. The rearrangement uses TRBV27 and TRBJ2-2, with 7 bases matching TRBD1. CDR1 and CDR2 from the germline V gene are MNHEY and SMNVEV (reference sequence). Trimming cost V 6 bases and J 4 bases; bases outside gene matches: 2. This CDR3 contains 13 residues. CDR3 protein: CASSRGTTGELFF. The CDR3 DNA sequence: TGTGCCAGCAGCAGGGGGACCACCGGGGAGCTGTTTTTT.

This rearrangement joins TRBV6-6 to TRBJ2-1; D ambiguous. Trimming cost V 8 bases and J 0 bases, with 14 bases left between them. The CDR3 is 15 amino acids. Per the germline V gene, CDR1 is MNHNY and CDR2 is SVGAGI (reference sequence). CDR3 region: CASLLTPSSYNEQFF. The CDR3 bases are TGTGCCAGCCTGCTTACTCCGAGCTCCTACAATGAGCAGTTCTTC.

This sequence joins TRBV2 and TRBJ2-4; D unclear. This CDR3 has 15 residues. CDR1 SNHLY and CDR2 FYNNEI come from the germline V gene. The V end lost 2 bases, the J end lost 0 bases, and 8 bases lay between the germline ends. The CDR3, as DNA: TGTGCCAGCAGTGAAACGCCTCTAGCCAAAAACATTCAGTACTTC. Protein sequence: CASSETPLAKNIQYF.

This clonotype showed up just a few times. The chain recombines TRBV4-1 with TRBJ1-2; D is unresolved. Between the trimmed V and J ends, which lost 2 bases and 4 bases, there was a span of 11 bases. Germline V gene data show CDR1 as MGHRA and CDR2 as YSYEKL. This CDR3 has 14 amino acids. CDR3 DNA sequence: TGCGCCAGCAGCCAAACAGACGTGGTCTATGGCTACACCTTC. Protein product: CASSQTDVVYGYTF.

The rearrangement joins TRBV19 to TRBJ2-7; 10 bases fit TRBD1. Looked up from germline, CDR1 is LNHDA and CDR2 is SQIVND (reference sequence). The V and J ends lost 2 bases and 6 bases, in that order; junction bases with no gene match: 10. This CDR3 is built from 16 residues. The CDR3 DNA reads as TGTGCCAGTAGTATATATCCCGGACAGGGGGTGTGCGAGCAGTACTTC. The encoded protein is CASSIYPGQGVCEQYF.

Here the CDR3 reads CAISASIGQYF. CDR3 DNA: TGTGCCATCAGTGCTAGTATCGGGCAGTACTTC. The chain employs TRBV10-3 and TRBJ2-7; no reliable D call. Trimming stripped 4 bases from V and 9 bases from J, with 10 bases between. The germline V gene encodes CDR1 ENHRY and CDR2 SYGVKD. The CDR3 totals 11 residues.

This clonotype was detected a few times. The chain combines TRBV7-6 with TRBJ2-7, with D maybe TRBD1 (5 bases). Germline CDR1 SGHVS, CDR2 FNYEAQ. Trimming removed 6 bases at V and 2 bases at J, with 14 bases between. The CDR3 has 14 amino acids. DNA for the CDR3: TGTGCCAGCAGACGCAATGGGGCTACCTACGAGCAGTACTTC. This sequence encodes CASRRNGATYEQYF.

The chain links TRBV10-3 to TRBJ2-3, with TRBD2 matching over 10 bases. V gave up 4 bases and J gave up 3 bases; unmatched junction bases: 7. Germline V CDR1 and CDR2: ENHRY, SYGVKD. This CDR3 comprises 16 residues. In DNA, the CDR3 is TGTGCCATCAGTGGAGCGGGGGGGCCTTTGACAGATACGCAGTATTTT. It encodes CAISGAGGPLTDTQYF.

This clonotype has just a few counts. V is TRBV7-9 and J is TRBJ2-1; 8 bases are shared with TRBD2. The length of the CDR3 is 15 residues. CDR1 SEHNR and CDR2 FQNEAQ come from the germline V gene (reference sequence). With V trimmed by 1 base and J by 7 bases, 6 bases remained unmatched. The CDR3 DNA reads as TGTGCCAGCAGCTTAGGACTAGCGAAGGTAAATGAGCAGTTCTTC. This translates into CASSLGLAKVNEQFF.

The rearrangement uses TRBV29-1 and TRBJ1-1; no clear D. Germline-derived CDR1 and CDR2 are SQVTM and ANQGSEA. V was clipped by 3 bases and J by 0 bases, with 11 bases between them. The CDR3 runs 14 residues. The CDR3 protein is CSVDPTQLNTEAFF. The CDR3 DNA reads as TGCAGCGTTGACCCTACACAGTTGAACACTGAAGCTTTCTTT. The full variable domain, completed using reference TRBV29-1 and TRBJ1-1, is SAVISQKPSRDICQRGTSLTIQCQVDSQVTMMFWYRQQPGQSLTLIATANQGSEATYESGFVIDKFPISRPNLTFSTLTVSNMSPEDSSIYLCSVDPTQLNTEAFFGQGTRLTVV.

The chain joins TRBV7-9 to TRBJ2-3, with D unresolved. V dropped 1 base and J dropped 2 bases, with 10 bases sitting between them. Looked up from germline, CDR1 is SEHNR and CDR2 is FQNEAQ (reference sequence). The CDR3 is 15 amino acids. The CDR3 spells CASSLGVLPTDTQYF. As DNA, the CDR3 is TGTGCCAGCAGCTTAGGGGTCCTACCCACAGATACGCAGTATTTT.

The V gene is TRBV20-1, the J gene TRBJ2-1; 9 nucleotides align to TRBD1. This CDR3 has 17 residues. CDR1 and CDR2 from the germline V gene are DFQATT and SNEGSKA (reference sequence). Germline trimming cut 1 base from V and 9 bases from J; bases unmatched to any gene: 16. This chain's CDR3 is CSARAPLPGQGGGEQFF. The CDR3 DNA sequence: TGCAGTGCTAGAGCACCACTACCGGGACAGGGAGGCGGTGAGCAGTTCTTC.

This clonotype was seen a few times. The rearrangement uses TRBV20-1 and TRBJ1-6; TRBD1 aligns across 9 bases. CDR1 DFQATT and CDR2 SNEGSKA come from the germline V gene (reference sequence). Trimming at V came to 3 bases and at J to 5 bases, leaving 5 bases not matched to a gene. The CDR3 has 15 amino acids. The CDR3 DNA reads TGCAGTGCTAGTCCACAGGGGGCGGATAATTCACCCCTCCACTTT. It codes for CSASPQGADNSPLHF.

CDR3 bases: TGCGCCAGCAGCCAAAGGAATTCGGACTACTACGAGCAGTACTTC. It is translated as CASSQRNSDYYEQYF. The chain carries TRBV4-3 and TRBJ2-7, with D possibly being TRBD2 (6 bases). This CDR3 spans 15 amino acids. The V end was cut by 2 bases, the J end by 3 bases, with 14 bases between. Germline CDR1 is LGHNA and CDR2 is YSLEER.

This clonotype was found many times. The CDR3 is CASSSLAGIAKNIQYF. In DNA, the CDR3 is TGTGCCAGCAGCTCTCTAGCGGGGATAGCCAAAAACATTCAGTACTTC. The rearrangement links TRBV5-6 to TRBJ2-4, with 9 bases matching TRBD2. With 3 bases clipped from V and 0 bases from J, the junction kept 4 bases outside the gene matches. The CDR3 runs to 16 residues. CDR1 and CDR2 (germline): SGHDT, YYEEEE.

This clonotype has a single count. CDR3 nucleotides: TGTGCCAGCAGCCAAGTGGGCGGGAGACTTAAGGCCGGGGAGCTGTTTTTT. This encodes CASSQVGGRLKAGELFF. The V gene is TRBV3-1, the J gene TRBJ2-2; 7 nucleotides agree with TRBD2. The V gene end was trimmed by 1 base and the J gene end by 6 bases; junction bases not matched to a gene: 11. Germline values: CDR1 LGHDT, CDR2 YNNKEL (reference sequence). CDR3 length equals 17 residues.

The chain joins TRBV6-5 to TRBJ1-4; 8 nucleotides align to TRBD1. The length of the CDR3 is 17 residues. V was clipped by 0 bases and J by 2 bases; unmatched bases: 5. Germline assignment: CDR1 MNHEY and CDR2 SVGAGI. For the CDR3, the DNA is TGTGCCAGCAGTTACTCATTGGGACAGGCGACTAATGAAAAACTGTTTTTT. It yields the protein CASSYSLGQATNEKLFF.

V gene TRBV5-1 combines with J gene TRBJ2-2; a possible D gene is TRBD1 (5 bases). Trimming cost V 0 bases and J 0 bases, with 9 bases left between them. Germline assignment: CDR1 SGHRS and CDR2 YFSETQ. The CDR3 runs 16 residues. CDR3 amino acids: CASSLGTTANTGELFF. The DNA for the CDR3 is TGCGCCAGCAGCTTGGGGACAACCGCGAACACCGGGGAGCTGTTTTTT.

There are a few counts of this clonotype. The V and J genes are TRBV6-2 or TRBV6-3 and TRBJ1-5; D is undetermined. Germline V lookup: CDR1 MNHEY, CDR2 SVGEGT. The ends were cut back, 4 bases at V and 6 bases at J, with 19 bases in the middle. CDR3 size: 16 residues. The CDR3 sequence: CASSFPGALMGQPQHF. CDR3 coding DNA: TGTGCCAGCAGTTTTCCGGGAGCCCTAATGGGTCAGCCCCAGCATTTT.

In its sample, this clonotype was seen many times. One base away lies a much larger clone, so this may be a sequencing read error. This rearrangement joins TRBV11-3 to TRBJ2-1, with unresolved D. V lost 0 bases to trimming and J lost 7 bases, with 7 bases between them. This CDR3 has 13 amino acids. Germline V CDR1 and CDR2: SGHNT, YENEEA. The CDR3 protein is CASSLDHLNEQFF. DNA for the CDR3: TGTGCCAGCAGCTTAGATCATCTGAATGAGCAGTTCTTC.

For the CDR3, the DNA is TGTGCCAGCTCCCCGGTCTACCGGCACAATGAGCAGTTCTTC. Encoded protein: CASSPVYRHNEQFF. This chain connects TRBV18 to TRBJ2-1, with D unclear. The CDR3 runs 14 residues. Trimming left V 6 bases short and J 5 bases short, with 14 bases between. CDR1 is KGHSH and CDR2 is LQKENI in the germline V gene.